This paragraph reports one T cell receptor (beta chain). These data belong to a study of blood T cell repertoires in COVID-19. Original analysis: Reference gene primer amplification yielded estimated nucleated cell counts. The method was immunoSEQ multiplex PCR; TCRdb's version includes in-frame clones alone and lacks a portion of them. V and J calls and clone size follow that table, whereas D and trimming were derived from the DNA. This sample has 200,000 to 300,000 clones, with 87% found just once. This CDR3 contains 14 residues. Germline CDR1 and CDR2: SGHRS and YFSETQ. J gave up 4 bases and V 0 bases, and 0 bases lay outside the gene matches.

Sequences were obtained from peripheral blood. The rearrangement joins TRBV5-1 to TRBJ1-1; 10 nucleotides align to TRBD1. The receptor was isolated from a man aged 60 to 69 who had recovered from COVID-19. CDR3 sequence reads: CASSLGDRGTEAFF. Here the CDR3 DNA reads TGCGCCAGCAGCTTGGGGGACAGGGGCACTGAAGCTTTCTTT.